These 5 T cell receptor beta chains came from one sample sequenced in a study of T cells in Graves' hyperthyroidism and ophthalmopathy. RNA transcripts provided the source from which TCR beta CDR3 regions were amplified. During a first-round RT-PCR of the TCR CDR3, the HTBI primer set was used. TCRdb processed the multiplex PCR reads anew with MiXCR; each CDR3 protein has one entry. The sample contains almost 600,000 distinct CDR3 sequences, approximately 14% of which appear only once. Sequencing was performed on blood. The source of these receptors is a woman aged 30 to 39 with Graves' hyperthyroidism that later progressed to Graves' ophthalmopathy.

This sequence joins TRBV25-1 and TRBJ2-6, with 8 positions matching TRBD1. Germline CDR1 and CDR2: MGHDK and SYGVNS. The CDR3 is 18 amino acids. Trimming removed 2 bases from V and 0 bases from J; junction bases left unmatched: 6. The CDR3 region has the DNA TGTGCCAGCAGTGAAGGACAGGGCTCCCACTCTGGGGCCAACGTCCTGACTTTC. Translated: CASSEGQGSHSGANVLTF.

This clonotype was observed a single time. Compared with germline, one end of the junction differs, possibly owing to a read error. The V and J genes are TRBV5-1 and TRBJ2-3, with 8 positions matching TRBD2. Germline V gives CDR1 SGHRS, CDR2 YFSETQ. CDR3 size: 16 residues. The CDR3 nucleotides are TGCGCCGGCAGCTTGGCAGCGGGAGTTAGTACAGATACGCAGTATTTT. Translation gives CAGSLAAGVSTDTQYF.

This clonotype was observed at least ten times. The chain joins TRBV20-1 to TRBJ1-6; no definite D call. V lost 5 bases to trimming and J lost 0 bases, with 5 bases between them. Germline V gene data show CDR1 as DFQATT and CDR2 as SNEGSKA (reference sequence). The CDR3 totals 13 residues. The CDR3 nucleotides are TGCAGTGCTTGGGGCTCCTATAATTCACCCCTCCACTTT. This gives the protein CSAWGSYNSPLHF.

This clonotype was observed at least ten times. The V gene is TRBV12-3 or TRBV12-4, the J gene TRBJ2-1; the match to TRBD2 covers 8 bases. V trimming: 5 bases; J trimming: 9 bases; junction bases outside the gene matches: 12. This CDR3 comprises 15 residues. CDR3 in amino acids: CASSLSPSTSGEQFF. The CDR3 nucleotides read TGTGCCAGCAGTCTATCACCGTCCACTAGCGGTGAGCAGTTCTTC.

Note on this clonotype: A much larger clonotype is one base distant, so this may be a read error. V usage is TRBV7-2 and J usage is TRBJ1-4, with D tentatively TRBD1 (5 bases). Trimming cost V 3 bases and J 4 bases, with 9 bases left between them. Germline CDR1 SGHTA, CDR2 FQGNSA. The length of the CDR3 is 14 residues. CDR3 residues: CASSLTGGNEKLFF. The CDR3 bases are TGTGCCAGCAGCTTGACGGGGGGTAATGAAAAACTGTTTTTT.